One sample yielded the 6 T cell receptor beta chains listed below, sequenced in a study of T cell responses to AZD1222 COVID-19 vaccine. The assay was immunoSEQ multiplex PCR, and TCRdb's table has in-frame clones only and misses some. The table shows some 150,000 clones, with less than 90% occurring only once. Source: peripheral blood, taken on day 0 of MenACWY control vaccination. These receptor sequences come from an adult in good health.

The V call is TRBV11-3, the J call TRBJ2-7; D is uncertain. The germline V gene encodes CDR1 SGHNT and CDR2 YENEEA. The length of the CDR3 is 13 residues. V was cut by 4 bases and J by 0 bases, with 7 bases left in between. The CDR3 bases are TGTGCCAGCAGCTGGGGAATCTCCTACGAGCAGTACTTC. It encodes CASSWGISYEQYF.

The rearrangement links TRBV4-2 to TRBJ2-2; TRBD2 matches at 12 bases. The CDR3 loop spans 16 amino acids. J gave up 5 bases and V 4 bases, and 5 bases lay outside the gene matches. Germline-derived CDR1 and CDR2 are LGHNA and YNFKEQ. In nucleotides, the CDR3 is TGTGCCAGCAGCCCCCTAGCGGGAGGGCGGACCGGGGAGCTGTTTTTT. This gives the protein CASSPLAGGRTGELFF.

This rearrangement joins TRBV28 to TRBJ1-5, with 8 bases lining up with TRBD1. Per the germline V gene, CDR1 is MDHEN and CDR2 is SYDVKM. The CDR3 has 15 amino acids. Trimming cost V 3 bases and J 7 bases; bases outside gene matches: 8. Here the CDR3 DNA reads TGTGCCAGCAGTTTCCGGGACAGGCCGTCCCAGCCCCAGCATTTT. As protein: CASSFRDRPSQPQHF.

The CDR3 region has the DNA TGTGCCAGCAGCGTCCTCACAGGGGGCGGCACTGAAGCTTTCTTT. Its translation is CASSVLTGGGTEAFF. The rearrangement links TRBV9 to TRBJ1-1; TRBD1 matches 9 bases. The V and J ends lost 2 bases and 4 bases, in that order; junction bases with no gene match: 6. Germline assignment: CDR1 SGDLS and CDR2 YYNGEE. The CDR3 contains 15 residues. Drawing the rest from reference TRBV9 and TRBJ1-1, the complete variable domain is DSGVTQTPKHLITATGQRVTLRCSPRSGDLSVYWYQQSLDQGLQFLIQYYNGEERAKGNILERFSAQQFPDLHSELNLSSLELGDSALYFCASSVLTGGGTEAFFGQGTRLTVV.

This chain joins TRBV20-1 and TRBJ1-5; TRBD1 is a possible D gene (6 bases). Germline assignment: CDR1 DFQATT and CDR2 SNEGSKA (reference sequence). V was cut by 3 bases and J by 2 bases, with 8 bases left in between. The CDR3 sequence is 13 residues long. The CDR3 spells CSASKGGNQPQHF. Here the CDR3 DNA reads TGCAGTGCTAGTAAGGGGGGCAATCAGCCCCAGCATTTT.

The rearrangement links TRBV27 to TRBJ1-1; D might be TRBD1 (6 bases). The germline V and J ends were trimmed by 5 bases and 4 bases, with 17 bases remaining between them. From germline, CDR1 is MNHEY and CDR2 SMNVEV (reference sequence). The CDR3 consists of 15 residues. CDR3 DNA sequence: TGTGCCAGCAGTCTCCCCGGGACACCCGTCACTGAAGCTTTCTTT. It codes for CASSLPGTPVTEAFF.